The rows below give T cell receptor beta chains drawn from one sample of a study of patients and donors after allogeneic stem cell transplantation. TCRdb processed the RT-PCR reads anew with MiXCR; each CDR3 protein has one entry. The table lists more than 150,000 distinct CDR3 sequences, more than 20% of them singletons. The sequencing input was blood, either unsorted or a sorted T cell fraction (not recorded which). The receptor set was obtained from a human donor who was either an allogeneic HSCT recipient or a stem cell or donor lymphocyte infusion donor (not recorded which). It is not recorded whose cells these are; they may come from a transplant donor. Both conserved end residues are trimmed from each CDR3. Clone size is given for some rows only: seen once, a few or many times, or a class if the clone is expanded.

v_gene	j_gene	abundance	CDR3aa
TRBV12-3/TRBV12-4	TRBJ2-1	few	ASSGPGYGGQF
TRBV5-1	TRBJ2-1	once	ASSLVLAGGPQGEQF
TRBV5-1	TRBJ2-1	.	ASSPWGANEQF
TRBV12-3/TRBV12-4	TRBJ2-5	many	ASSLGQQETQY
TRBV6-5	TRBJ1-1	.	ASTDRAITEAL
TRBV20-1	TRBJ1-2	few	SALNYLTNYGYT
TRBV4-2	TRBJ1-1	few	ASSHKGIGQGNTEAF
TRBV12-3/TRBV12-4	TRBJ1-3	few	ASSNSLDTIY
TRBV7-7	TRBJ2-3	.	ASKGSLSTDTQY
TRBV5-1	TRBJ1-2	many	ASSLAGSQRGYT
TRBV25-1	TRBJ2-5	.	ASSEGWQETQY
TRBV12-3/TRBV12-4	TRBJ1-1	few	ASSLGVGTEAF
TRBV12-3/TRBV12-4	TRBJ2-1	.	ASSLSDGNNEQF
TRBV15	TRBJ1-6	.	ATSSGGNPYNSPLH
TRBV20-1	TRBJ1-5	few	SASTGEENSNQPQH
TRBV5-1	TRBJ2-3	few	ASSLDYQGGTDTQY
TRBV6-2/TRBV6-3	TRBJ2-7	.	ASSYSSGTGSYEQY
TRBV29-1	TRBJ2-3	few	SVARGGTDTQY
TRBV11-3	TRBJ2-5	.	ASSSSRDKGQETQY
TRBV10-3	TRBJ1-2	few	AISGQGSNYGYT
TRBV5-1	TRBJ2-2	few	ASSFMGAPGELF
TRBV6-1	TRBJ2-2	.	ASSEVGGELF
TRBV20-1	TRBJ1-6	.	SAIPVSGSSPLH
TRBV29-1	TRBJ1-1	.	SVLRVMNTEAF
TRBV5-1	TRBJ2-7	.	ASSLADRVPYEQY
TRBV10-3	TRBJ2-1	.	AISESGTSPYNEQF
TRBV5-1	TRBJ1-1	.	ASSSRTGGVADTEAF
TRBV7-2	TRBJ1-1	few	ASSRTTPNTEAF
TRBV10-2	TRBJ2-3	.	ASRLAGIADTQY
TRBV6-5	TRBJ1-4	.	ASSDYGPTNEKLF
TRBV6-5	TRBJ1-2	many	ASSKQGTYGYT
TRBV30	TRBJ2-7	once	AWSPGQGRYYEQY
TRBV6-2/TRBV6-3	TRBJ2-3	.	ASRPGTGTQY
TRBV12-3/TRBV12-4	TRBJ1-1	.	ASSNRGQTKTVEAF
TRBV4-2	TRBJ2-7	few	ASSPKRENYPYEQY
TRBV10-3	TRBJ2-7	few	AISGGTAIYEQY
TRBV20-1	TRBJ1-2	many	SATLADRGSYGYT
TRBV5-1	TRBJ1-1	few	ASSLVFLGRGDTEAF
TRBV6-5	TRBJ2-5	few	ASSYRQINQETQY
TRBV20-1	TRBJ1-3	.	SAGDRGGNTIY
TRBV5-1	TRBJ2-3	.	ASSQTTSTDTQY
TRBV7-9	TRBJ2-7	.	ASSPWLGGYEQY
TRBV2	TRBJ2-2	few	AISRGLAGGYTGELF
TRBV4-1	TRBJ2-6	few	ASSHTGTLSGANVLT
TRBV20-1	TRBJ2-3	few	SARLGATDTQY
TRBV29-1	TRBJ1-2	few	SPGTGDYLYGYT
TRBV5-1	TRBJ2-2	.	ASSLELAAGELF
TRBV5-1	TRBJ1-2	.	ASSFDGYGYT
TRBV5-1	TRBJ2-2	.	ASSQTPNTGELF
TRBV20-1	TRBJ2-7	.	SAPLLRGPQMYEQY
TRBV5-6	TRBJ2-1	few	ASSSHKFDRLFNEQF
TRBV11-3	TRBJ1-1	few	ASSSARQANTEAF
TRBV15	TRBJ1-5	many	ATSRDTYQPQH
TRBV20-1	TRBJ1-1	few	SASRQGPNTEAF
TRBV4-1	TRBJ1-5	.	ASSPDRHQPQH
TRBV7-9	TRBJ2-1	.	ASSLTGVPYNEQF
TRBV10-3	TRBJ2-1	few	AITVKASGVHEQF
TRBV29-1	TRBJ1-2	.	SAQAGTGYYGYT
TRBV5-1	TRBJ2-1	.	ASSLAIEQF
TRBV27	TRBJ1-1	.	ASSLRGLDTEAF